These 28 T cell receptor beta chains originate from one sample sequenced in a study of T cells in Graves' hyperthyroidism and ophthalmopathy. Amplification of TCR beta CDR3 regions was performed using RNA transcripts as template. During a first-round RT-PCR of the TCR CDR3, the HTBI primer set was used. Each CDR3 protein gets one entry after TCRdb re-called the multiplex PCR reads with MiXCR. This table has about 510,000 distinct CDR3 sequences, 14% appearing once. Sequenced sample: blood. These receptors originate from a woman between 40 and 55 years old with Graves' hyperthyroidism.

In its sample, this clonotype was seen many times. This rearrangement joins TRBV30 to TRBJ2-5; unclear D gene. This CDR3 spans 13 amino acids. Trimming pared 5 bases from V and 5 bases from J, leaving 15 bases between. Germline V gene lookup returns CDR1 GTSNPN and CDR2 SVGIG (reference sequence). CDR3 sequence: CAWRQNGEETQYF. The CDR3 DNA reads TGTGCCTGGCGACAAAACGGAGAGGAGACCCAGTACTTC.

This clonotype was recorded a few times. The genes are TRBV6-4 and TRBJ2-1; a possible D gene is TRBD2 (5 bases). Germline V gives CDR1 MRHNA, CDR2 SNTAGT. V was shortened by 6 bases and J by 7 bases, with 13 bases between the two germline ends. CDR3 length: 13 amino acids. As DNA, the CDR3 is TGTGCCAGCAGCAGGACTCCGAATAATGAGCAGTTCTTC. Translating it yields CASSRTPNNEQFF.

V and J are TRBV28 and TRBJ1-6, with D uncertain. CDR3 length: 14 amino acids. Trimming took off 5 bases at V and 7 bases at J, with 12 bases between the two ends. The germline V gene encodes CDR1 MDHEN and CDR2 SYDVKM. In DNA form, the CDR3 reads TGTGCCAGCAGTGAACGTCGGACGAATTCACCCCTCCACTTT. It encodes CASSERRTNSPLHF.

The table lists this clonotype with many counts. The CDR3 is CASSEARAGRSPLHF. In DNA, the CDR3 is TGTGCCAGCAGTGAAGCGAGGGCAGGCAGATCACCCCTCCACTTT. The chain joins TRBV6-1 to TRBJ1-6; D is unclear. With 0 bases removed from V and 10 bases from J, the gap between germline ends came to 13 bases. Per the germline V gene, CDR1 is MNHNS and CDR2 is SASEGT. CDR3 length: 15 amino acids.

This clonotype was seen at least ten times. V is TRBV28 and J is TRBJ1-2, with D unresolved. Germline V gene sequence: CDR1 MDHEN, CDR2 SYDVKM. Trimming cost V 1 base and J 7 bases, with 7 bases left between them. The CDR3 contains 12 residues. This CDR3 is CASSLLRVGYTF. CDR3 coding DNA: TGTGCCAGCAGTTTATTAAGAGTTGGCTACACCTTC.

V usage is TRBV2 and J usage is TRBJ2-5; possibly TRBD2 for D (6 bases). This CDR3 is 16 amino acids long. In germline, CDR1 is SNHLY, CDR2 FYNNEI. Trimming removed 4 bases at V and 5 bases at J, with 20 bases between. The CDR3 sequence: CASSVLGTPGRETQYF. The CDR3 coding sequence is TGTGCCAGCAGTGTCCTCGGGACTCCAGGGCGGGAGACCCAGTACTTC.

The chain joins TRBV20-1 to TRBJ2-6; weak D call: TRBD1 (6 bases). The CDR3 loop spans 14 amino acids. V was trimmed by 1 base and J by 7 bases, leaving 11 bases between them. Germline V gene sequence: CDR1 DFQATT, CDR2 SNEGSKA (reference sequence). The CDR3, as DNA: TGCAGTGCTAGAGCAATGGACAGAGCCAACGTCCTGACTTTC. It codes for CSARAMDRANVLTF.

At least ten counts were recorded for this clonotype. The chain recombines TRBV3-1 with TRBJ2-2; TRBD1 is a possible D gene (5 bases). The CDR3 spans 15 residues. The V end was cut by 9 bases, the J end by 4 bases, with 18 bases between. Germline loops: CDR1 LGHDT, CDR2 YNNKEL (reference sequence). CDR3 in amino acids: CASTKRGSSTGELFF. CDR3 bases: TGTGCCAGTACAAAAAGGGGCAGCAGCACCGGGGAGCTGTTTTTT.

J is TRBJ1-4 and V is TRBV6-1, with TRBD1 as a possible D gene (6 bases). Trimming took off 6 bases at V and 8 bases at J, with 10 bases between the two ends. The germline V gene encodes CDR1 MNHNS and CDR2 SASEGT. The CDR3 has 12 residues. The CDR3 loop reads CASRQDREKLFF. DNA for the CDR3: TGTGCCAGCAGACAAGACAGGGAAAAACTGTTTTTT.

The V gene is TRBV4-1, the J gene TRBJ2-6, with D maybe TRBD2 (5 bases). The CDR3 runs 17 residues. Germline assignment: CDR1 MGHRA and CDR2 YSYEKL. Trimming stripped 0 bases from V and 1 base from J, with 10 bases between. The CDR3 DNA sequence: TGCGCCAGCAGCCAAGAGGCATGGGAGTCTGGGGCCAACGTCCTGACTTTC. Its protein product is CASSQEAWESGANVLTF.

The chain recombines TRBV28 with TRBJ2-7; perhaps TRBD2 as D (7 bases). Germline V lookup: CDR1 MDHEN, CDR2 SYDVKM. This CDR3 spans 15 amino acids. The ends were cut back, 6 bases at V and 5 bases at J, with 20 bases in the middle. CDR3 sequence reads: CASRLGGRAGNEQYF. Written as DNA, the CDR3 is TGTGCCAGCAGATTGGGGGGGCGGGCTGGGAACGAGCAGTACTTC.

This clonotype was seen at least ten times. This chain joins TRBV20-1 and TRBJ2-1; no clear D. Germline values: CDR1 DFQATT, CDR2 SNEGSKA (reference sequence). Between the trimmed V and J ends, which lost 1 base and 0 bases, there was a span of 7 bases. This CDR3 spans 14 amino acids. The CDR3 is CSARGLSSYNEQFF. The CDR3 DNA is TGCAGTGCTAGAGGCCTTAGCTCCTACAATGAGCAGTTCTTC.

This clonotype was counted between two and nine times. The genes are TRBV27 and TRBJ1-5; D gene ambiguous. This CDR3 has 17 residues. From germline, CDR1 is MNHEY and CDR2 SMNVEV (reference sequence). V was cut by 0 bases and J by 6 bases, with 18 bases left in between. In nucleotides, the CDR3 is TGTGCCAGCAGTTTATCGTTTTCGTCGGTCTTGGGTCAGCCCCAGCATTTT. Its protein is CASSLSFSSVLGQPQHF.

Regarding this clonotype: A much larger clone lies one base from this, so it may be a read error. The chain combines TRBV27 with TRBJ2-7, with 13 bases aligning to TRBD2. This CDR3 has 16 amino acids. The germline V gene encodes CDR1 MNHEY and CDR2 SMNVEV (reference sequence). This CDR3 is CTSSPKTSGGTYEQYF. CDR3 DNA: TGTACCAGCAGTCCCAAGACTAGCGGGGGGACCTACGAGCAGTACTTC.

The V gene is TRBV9, the J gene TRBJ1-1; TRBD1 matches 8 bases. This CDR3 spans 13 amino acids. V gave up 3 bases and J gave up 3 bases; unmatched junction bases: 1. Germline CDR1 SGDLS, CDR2 YYNGEE. The CDR3 DNA is TGTGCCAGCAGCGAGGACAGGGACACTGAAGCTTTCTTT. Protein: CASSEDRDTEAFF.

The chain uses TRBV3-1 and TRBJ2-2; 7 bases align to TRBD2. V shed 5 bases, J shed 7 bases, and the junction held 13 bases outside the gene matches. CDR1 LGHDT and CDR2 YNNKEL come from the germline V gene (reference sequence). The CDR3 has 16 residues. The DNA of the CDR3 is TGTGCCAGCAGCGAAAGTTGGGAGGGAACAGGCGGGGAGCTGTTTTTT. Residues: CASSESWEGTGGELFF.

This clonotype was observed many times. The chain recombines TRBV30 with TRBJ2-5; unclear D gene. CDR1 and CDR2 from the germline V gene are GTSNPN and SVGIG (reference sequence). Trimming removed 0 bases at V and 13 bases at J, with 15 bases between. The CDR3 totals 12 residues. The CDR3 sequence is CAWSVLSKVTYF. For the CDR3, the DNA is TGTGCCTGGAGTGTACTGTCTAAGGTTACGTACTTC.

The chain has TRBV9 and TRBJ2-3; 10 bases are a match to TRBD2. The CDR3 is made up of 16 amino acids. With V trimmed by 1 base and J by 6 bases, 8 bases remained unmatched. In germline, CDR1 is SGDLS, CDR2 YYNGEE. CDR3 bases: TGTGCCAGCAGCGTAATATCCCTAGCGGGAGTGGATACGCAGTATTTT. Encoded protein: CASSVISLAGVDTQYF. The full variable domain, rest sourced from reference TRBV9 and TRBJ2-3, is DSGVTQTPKHLITATGQRVTLRCSPRSGDLSVYWYQQSLDQGLQFLIQYYNGEERAKGNILERFSAQQFPDLHSELNLSSLELGDSALYFCASSVISLAGVDTQYFGPGTRLTVL.

This clonotype was observed many times. The chain has TRBV7-8 and TRBJ2-3; perhaps TRBD1 as D (6 bases). The CDR3 is 16 amino acids. Germline V gene lookup returns CDR1 SGHVS and CDR2 FQNEAQ. Trimming removed 3 bases at V and 3 bases at J, with 16 bases between. CDR3 DNA sequence: TGTGCCAGCAGCTTGTCCCCTAGTAGGGGGACAGATACGCAGTATTTT. The encoded protein is CASSLSPSRGTDTQYF.

In its sample, this clonotype was seen a few times. CDR3 DNA: TGTGCCAGCAGTTTATCATCCGGGACAGGAAATGAAAAACTGTTTTTT. This codes for CASSLSSGTGNEKLFF. The rearrangement uses TRBV6-1 and TRBJ1-4, with 8 bases that match TRBD1. The germline CDR1 and CDR2 sequences are MNHNS and SASEGT. CDR3 length equals 16 residues. V lost 5 bases and J lost 5; bases outside the gene matches: 10.

This clonotype occurred a few times. The chain employs TRBV20-1 and TRBJ1-1; TRBD1 aligns across 8 bases. CDR1 and CDR2 (germline): DFQATT, SNEGSKA (reference sequence). V was pared by 3 bases and J by 3 bases, with 6 bases of the junction left unmatched. This CDR3 spans 14 amino acids. The CDR3 region has the DNA TGCAGTGCTAGGGGGGGACAGGATTACACTGAAGCTTTCTTT. It is translated as CSARGGQDYTEAFF.

This clonotype was seen at least ten times. The V call is TRBV5-1, the J call TRBJ2-3; 11 bases line up with TRBD1. This CDR3 contains 15 residues. Germline V lookup: CDR1 SGHRS, CDR2 YFSETQ. The V gene end was trimmed by 2 bases and the J gene end by 6 bases; junction bases not matched to a gene: 5. The DNA for the CDR3 is TGCGCCAGCAGCTTTGGACAGGGGGCAACGGATACGCAGTATTTT. Encoded protein: CASSFGQGATDTQYF.

This clonotype was found many times. The rearrangement uses TRBV10-3 and TRBJ2-7; 12 bases map to TRBD2. The CDR3 has 16 residues. Germline CDR1 is ENHRY and CDR2 is SYGVKD. Trimming removed 5 bases from V and 9 bases from J; junction bases left unmatched: 14. The CDR3 here is CAISQIETSGSVRQYF. The CDR3 nucleotides are TGTGCCATCAGTCAAATCGAGACTAGCGGGAGCGTTCGGCAGTACTTC.

This clonotype appeared many times. This sequence joins TRBV12-3 or TRBV12-4 and TRBJ1-4, with D perhaps TRBD1 (6 bases). Trimming shortened V by 4 bases and J by 13 bases, and 22 bases separated the two germline ends. CDR3 length: 15 residues. This CDR3 is CASSSPGQGFARLFF. For the CDR3, the DNA is TGTGCCAGCAGTTCACCGGGACAAGGCTTTGCCCGACTGTTTTTT.

This clonotype was recorded at least ten times. V gene TRBV7-9 combines with J gene TRBJ2-7, with D possibly matching TRBD1 (5 bases). V was shortened by 4 bases and J by 1 base, with 11 bases between the two germline ends. The V gene's germline CDR1 is SEHNR and CDR2 FQNEAQ (reference sequence). This CDR3 has 14 amino acids. CDR3 coding DNA: TGTGCCAGCAGCTCGCTCAGGGATTCCTACGAGCAGTACTTC. Protein sequence: CASSSLRDSYEQYF.

The chain combines TRBV4-1 with TRBJ2-5; unclear D gene. Germline CDR1 MGHRA, CDR2 YSYEKL. This CDR3 has 13 residues. The ends were cut back, 3 bases at V and 2 bases at J, with 7 bases in the middle. The CDR3 DNA reads as TGCGCCAGCAGCCAGTCGGTACAAGAGACCCAGTACTTC. Its protein product is CASSQSVQETQYF.

This clonotype came up many times. V gene TRBV20-1 combines with J gene TRBJ2-5, with 11 bases lining up with TRBD1. This CDR3 is 13 amino acids long. Germline CDR1 and CDR2: DFQATT and SNEGSKA (reference sequence). CDR3 loop: CRADRGQVETQYF. The DNA of the CDR3 is TGCAGAGCGGACAGGGGGCAGGTAGAGACCCAGTACTTC.

This chain joins TRBV7-2 and TRBJ1-2, with 9 bases aligning to TRBD1. CDR1 is SGHTA and CDR2 is FQGNSA in the germline V gene. Trimming cost V 5 bases and J 8 bases; bases outside gene matches: 15. This CDR3 spans 16 amino acids. The CDR3 protein is CASSLQMGQGGSGYTF. The CDR3 bases are TGTGCCAGCAGCCTCCAGATGGGACAGGGAGGGTCGGGCTACACCTTC.